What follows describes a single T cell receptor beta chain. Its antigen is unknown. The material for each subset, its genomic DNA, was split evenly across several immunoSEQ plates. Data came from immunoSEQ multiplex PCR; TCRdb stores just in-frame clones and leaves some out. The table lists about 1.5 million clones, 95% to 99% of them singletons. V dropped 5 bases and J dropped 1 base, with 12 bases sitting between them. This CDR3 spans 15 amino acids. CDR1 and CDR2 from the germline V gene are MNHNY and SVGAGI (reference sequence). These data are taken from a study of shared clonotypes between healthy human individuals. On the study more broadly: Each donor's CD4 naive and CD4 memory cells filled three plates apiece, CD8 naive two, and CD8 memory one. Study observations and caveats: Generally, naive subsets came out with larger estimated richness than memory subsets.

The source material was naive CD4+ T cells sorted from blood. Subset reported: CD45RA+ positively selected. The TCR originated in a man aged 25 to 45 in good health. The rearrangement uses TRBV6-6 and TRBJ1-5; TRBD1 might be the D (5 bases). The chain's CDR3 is CASSRYTGSNQPQHF. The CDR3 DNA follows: TGTGCCAGCAGTAGGTATACAGGAAGCAATCAGCCCCAGCATTTT.